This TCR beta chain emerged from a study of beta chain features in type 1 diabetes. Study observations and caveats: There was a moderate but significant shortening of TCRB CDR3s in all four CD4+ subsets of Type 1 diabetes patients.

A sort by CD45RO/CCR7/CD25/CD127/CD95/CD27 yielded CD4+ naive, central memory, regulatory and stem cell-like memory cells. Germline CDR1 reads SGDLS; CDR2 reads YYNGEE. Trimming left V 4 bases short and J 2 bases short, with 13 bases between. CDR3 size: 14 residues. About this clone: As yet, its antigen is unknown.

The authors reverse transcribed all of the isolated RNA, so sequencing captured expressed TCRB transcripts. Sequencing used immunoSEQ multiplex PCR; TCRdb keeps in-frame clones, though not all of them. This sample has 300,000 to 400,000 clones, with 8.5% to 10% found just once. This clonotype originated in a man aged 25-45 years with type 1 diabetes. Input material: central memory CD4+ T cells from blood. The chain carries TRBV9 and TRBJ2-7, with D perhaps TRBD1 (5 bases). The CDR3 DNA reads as TGTGCCAGCAGCACGCAGGGATTGCCCTACGAGCAGTACTTC. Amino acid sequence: CASSTQGLPYEQYF.